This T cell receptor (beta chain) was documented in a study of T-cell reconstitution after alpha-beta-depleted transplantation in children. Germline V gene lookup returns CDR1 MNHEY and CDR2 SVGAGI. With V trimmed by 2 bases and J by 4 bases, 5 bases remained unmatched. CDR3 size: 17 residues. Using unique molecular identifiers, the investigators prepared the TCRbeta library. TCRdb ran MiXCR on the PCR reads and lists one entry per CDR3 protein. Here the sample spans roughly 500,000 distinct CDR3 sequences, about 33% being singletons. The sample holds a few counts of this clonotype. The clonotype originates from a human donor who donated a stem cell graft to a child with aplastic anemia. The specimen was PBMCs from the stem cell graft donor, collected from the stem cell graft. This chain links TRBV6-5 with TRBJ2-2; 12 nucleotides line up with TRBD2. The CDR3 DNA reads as TGTGCCAGCAGTTACGGGCTAGCGGGAGGGGGCACCGGGGAGCTGTTTTTT. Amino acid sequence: CASSYGLAGGGTGELFF.